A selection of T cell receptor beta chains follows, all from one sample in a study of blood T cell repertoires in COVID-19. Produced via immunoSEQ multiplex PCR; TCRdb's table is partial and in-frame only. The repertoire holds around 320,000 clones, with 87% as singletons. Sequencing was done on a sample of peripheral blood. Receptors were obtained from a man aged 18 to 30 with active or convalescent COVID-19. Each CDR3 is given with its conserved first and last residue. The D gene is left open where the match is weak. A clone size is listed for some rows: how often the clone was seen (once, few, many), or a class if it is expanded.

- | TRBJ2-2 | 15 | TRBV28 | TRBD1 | TGTGCCAGCAGGACAGGGGGCGCCGACACCGGGGAGCTGTTTTTT | CASRTGGADTGELFF
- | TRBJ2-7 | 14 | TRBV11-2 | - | TGTGCCAGCAGCTCCACGGACCGAGGGAACGAGCAGTACTTC | CASSSTDRGNEQYF
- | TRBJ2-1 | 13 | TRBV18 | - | TGTGCCAGCTCACCTCCCCTCTACAATGAGCAGTTCTTC | CASSPPLYNEQFF
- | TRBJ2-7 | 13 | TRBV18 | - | TGTGCCAGCTCCTCCGGGATACTCTACGAGCAGTACTTC | CASSSGILYEQYF
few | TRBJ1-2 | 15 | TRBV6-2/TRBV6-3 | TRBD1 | TGTGCCAGCAGTTACGTATGGACAGGGGGCCATGGCTACACCTTC | CASSYVWTGGHGYTF
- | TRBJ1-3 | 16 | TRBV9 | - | TGTGCCAGCAGCGTAGCTGTGAAGGGGGCTGGAAACACCATATATTTT | CASSVAVKGAGNTIYF
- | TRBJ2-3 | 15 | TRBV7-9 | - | TGTGCCAGCAGCTTAATAATGTTAGAGGCAGATACGCAGTATTTT | CASSLIMLEADTQYF
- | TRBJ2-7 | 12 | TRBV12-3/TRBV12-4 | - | TGTGCCAGCAGTTCCCGAGCCTACGAGCAGTACTTC | CASSSRAYEQYF
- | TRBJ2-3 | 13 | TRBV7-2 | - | TGTGCCAGCAGCTTGGGGGGGCTAAATACGCAGTATTTT | CASSLGGLNTQYF
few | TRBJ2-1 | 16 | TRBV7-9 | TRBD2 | TGTGCCAGCAGCTTATCGGTTCTAGCGGGAGTAAATGAGCAGTTCTTC | CASSLSVLAGVNEQFF
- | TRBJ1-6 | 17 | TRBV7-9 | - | TGTGCCAGCAGCTTTCGCCATCCCAGCTCCTATAATTCACCCCTCCACTTT | CASSFRHPSSYNSPLHF
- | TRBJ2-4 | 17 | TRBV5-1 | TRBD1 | TGCGCCAGCAGCTTGGGTCTCGGGACAGCCTACGAAAACATTCAGTACTTC | CASSLGLGTAYENIQYF
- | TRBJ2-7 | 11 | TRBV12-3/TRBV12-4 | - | TGTGCCAGCAGTCTACTCAACGAGCAGTACTTC | CASSLLNEQYF
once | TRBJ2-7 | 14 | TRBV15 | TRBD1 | TGTGCCACCAGCAGGGATACAGGGGATCTCGAGCAGTACTTC | CATSRDTGDLEQYF
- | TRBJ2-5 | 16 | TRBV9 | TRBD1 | TGTGCCAGCAGCGCGTCCCCGGTCAGGGGGCAAGAGACCCAGTACTTC | CASSASPVRGQETQYF
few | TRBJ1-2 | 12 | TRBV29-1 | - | TGCAGCGCCGGGGGGTCTAACTATGGCTACACCTTC | CSAGGSNYGYTF
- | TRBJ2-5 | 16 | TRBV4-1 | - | TGCGCCAGCAGCCAAGATGAGTTGGTGAGGGGGGAGACCCAGTACTTC | CASSQDELVRGETQYF
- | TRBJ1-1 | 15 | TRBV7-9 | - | TGTGCCAGCAGCTTTTCTCCGGGAATGAACACTGAAGCTTTCTTT | CASSFSPGMNTEAFF
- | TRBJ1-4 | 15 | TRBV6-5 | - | TGTGCCAGCAGGGGGGGGAGTACAACTAATGAAAAACTGTTTTTT | CASRGGSTTNEKLFF
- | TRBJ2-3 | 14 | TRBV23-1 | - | TGCGCCAGTGCACCTGGACTGGACACAGATACGCAGTATTTT | CASAPGLDTDTQYF
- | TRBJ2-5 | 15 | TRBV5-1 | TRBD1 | TGCGCCAGCAGCACCAGGGACAGCCGAGGGGAGACCCAGTACTTC | CASSTRDSRGETQYF
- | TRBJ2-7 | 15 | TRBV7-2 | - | TGTGCCAGCAGCTTAAGGGACTCCCGTGGCTACGAGCAGTACTTC | CASSLRDSRGYEQYF
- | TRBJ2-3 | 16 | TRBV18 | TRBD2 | TGTGCCAGCTCGCTCCGGACTAGCGGAAACACAGATACGCAGTATTTT | CASSLRTSGNTDTQYF
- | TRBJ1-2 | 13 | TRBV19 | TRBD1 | TGTGCCAGTAGTCCGGGGACAGTATATGGCTACACCTTC | CASSPGTVYGYTF
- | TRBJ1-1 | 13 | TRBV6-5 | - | TGTGCCAGCAGTTCGGGGGGCAACACTGAAGCTTTCTTT | CASSSGGNTEAFF
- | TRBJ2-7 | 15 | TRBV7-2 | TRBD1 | TGTGCCAGCAGCTACACGGGACAGGGGGCGTTCGAGCAGTACTTC | CASSYTGQGAFEQYF
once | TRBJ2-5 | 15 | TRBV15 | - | TGTGCCACCAGCGACAGACGGACAGTCCAAGAGACCCAGTACTTC | CATSDRRTVQETQYF
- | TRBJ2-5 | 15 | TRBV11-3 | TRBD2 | TGTGCCAGCAGCCCGGGGACTAGCGAGGCAGAGACCCAGTACTTC | CASSPGTSEAETQYF
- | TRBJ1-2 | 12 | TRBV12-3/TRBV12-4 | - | TGTGCCAGCACCTCCGGCGGAAACGGCTACACCTTC | CASTSGGNGYTF
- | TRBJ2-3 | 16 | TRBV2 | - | TGTGCCAGCAGGGCGCTACAGGGCCGTAGCACAGATACGCAGTATTTT | CASRALQGRSTDTQYF
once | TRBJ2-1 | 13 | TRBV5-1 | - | TGCGCCAGCAGCTTTCTAGCCTCCAATGAGCAGTTCTTC | CASSFLASNEQFF
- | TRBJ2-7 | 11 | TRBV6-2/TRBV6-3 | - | TGTGCCAGCAGTTACGCGGTGTTTCAGTACTTC | CASSYAVFQYF
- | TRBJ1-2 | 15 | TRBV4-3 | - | TGCGCCAGCAGCCAAGTTACTACACTCGTGGATGGCTACACCTTC | CASSQVTTLVDGYTF
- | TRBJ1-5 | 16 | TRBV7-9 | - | TGTGCCAGCAGCTTAGGCACCCCCGCGAGCAATCAGCCCCAGCATTTT | CASSLGTPASNQPQHF
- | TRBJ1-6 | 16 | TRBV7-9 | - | TGTGCCAGCAGATTAGGGGGAGGATCAGGTAATTCACCCCTCCACTTT | CASRLGGGSGNSPLHF
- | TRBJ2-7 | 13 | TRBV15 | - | TGTGCCACCAGTAGCAGTACCACCTACGAGCAGTACTTC | CATSSSTTYEQYF
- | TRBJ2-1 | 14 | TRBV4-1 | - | TGCGCCAGCAGCCAAGATTCTTATTTCGATGAGCAGTTCTTC | CASSQDSYFDEQFF
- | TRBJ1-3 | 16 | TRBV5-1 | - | TGCGCCAGCAGCGGAGTAGACGGGTTCTCTGGAAACACCATATATTTT | CASSGVDGFSGNTIYF
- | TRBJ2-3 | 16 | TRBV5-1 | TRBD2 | TGCGCCAGCAGCTTGGTGGGACTAAGAATGACAGATACGCAGTATTTT | CASSLVGLRMTDTQYF
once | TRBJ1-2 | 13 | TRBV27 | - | TGTGCCAGCAGTTTACACGGGTACTATGGCTACACCTTC | CASSLHGYYGYTF
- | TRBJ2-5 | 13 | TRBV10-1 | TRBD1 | TGCGCCAGCAGTGGACAGGGGGCGAAGACCCAGTACTTC | CASSGQGAKTQYF
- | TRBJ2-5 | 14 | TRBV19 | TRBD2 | TGTGCCAGTAGGGCGCGGGGGGTAGGGGAGACCCAGTACTTC | CASRARGVGETQYF
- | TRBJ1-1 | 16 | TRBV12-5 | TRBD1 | TGTGCTAGTGGTTTCCATCGTGTGACAGGGTCCTCTGAAGCTTTCTTT | CASGFHRVTGSSEAFF
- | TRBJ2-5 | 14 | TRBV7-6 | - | TGTGCCAGCAGCTTAGCGCTCGACACAGAGACCCAGTACTTC | CASSLALDTETQYF
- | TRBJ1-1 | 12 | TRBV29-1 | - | TGCAGCGTTGTACGGACGGGGACTGAAGCTTTCTTT | CSVVRTGTEAFF
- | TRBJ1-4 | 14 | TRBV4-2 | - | TGTGCCAGCAGCCTAAAACTCGGGGGGGAAAAACTGTTTTTT | CASSLKLGGEKLFF
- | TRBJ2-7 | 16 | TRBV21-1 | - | TGTGCCAGCAGCAAAGTAACGCCCGGGAGCTCCTACGAGCAGTACTTC | CASSKVTPGSSYEQYF
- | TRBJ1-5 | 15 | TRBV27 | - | TGTGCCAGCAGTTTAGGGTCAGGGGGCAATCAGCCCCAGCATTTT | CASSLGSGGNQPQHF
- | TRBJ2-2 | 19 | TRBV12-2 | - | TGTGCAAGTCGCTTATGGCCACTCAACAGGGGGCAAATGGCCGGGGAGCTGTTTTTT | CASRLWPLNRGQMAGELFF
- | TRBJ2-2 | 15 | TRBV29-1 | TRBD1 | TGCAGCGTCACCGACTGGGGACAGGGAAACGGGGAGCTGTTTTTT | CSVTDWGQGNGELFF
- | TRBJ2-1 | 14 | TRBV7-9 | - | TGTGCCAGCAGCTTCCCCGGACAGCGAGGTATGCAGTTCTTC | CASSFPGQRGMQFF
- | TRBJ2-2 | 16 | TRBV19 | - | TGTGCCAGTAGTATTTGGTTGTCGGGGGACACCGGGGAGCTGTTTTTT | CASSIWLSGDTGELFF
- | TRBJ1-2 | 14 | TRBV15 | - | TGTGCCACCAGCAGAGAACAGGGTGGCTATGGCTACACCTTC | CATSREQGGYGYTF
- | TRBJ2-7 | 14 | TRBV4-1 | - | TGCGCCAGCAGCCAAGATTTCTTCTCCTACGAGCAGTACTTC | CASSQDFFSYEQYF
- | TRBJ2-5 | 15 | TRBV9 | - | TGTGCCAGCAGCGTAGATTCGTCCTACCAAGAGACCCAGTACTTC | CASSVDSSYQETQYF
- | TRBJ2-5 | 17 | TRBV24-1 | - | TGTGCCACCAGTGACCCGTTCGGACACTCGTACCAAGAGACCCAGTACTTC | CATSDPFGHSYQETQYF
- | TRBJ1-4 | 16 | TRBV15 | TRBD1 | TGTGCCACCAGCAGAGATAGGACAGGAGCTAATGAAAAACTGTTTTTT | CATSRDRTGANEKLFF